At least ten counts were recorded for the clone carrying this T cell receptor (beta chain). The antigen is unknown. The data stem from a study of T cells in Graves' hyperthyroidism and ophthalmopathy. Across the whole study: Peripheral blood was secured at the point of initial diagnosis, before any treatment.

Study-wide points: Blood held most thyroid clonotypes expanded above 0.001 frequency.

Recently diagnosed hyperthyroidism of less than 2 months' duration affected patients aged 18 to 65. Exclusion criteria comprised uncontrolled infection, other autoimmune disease, pregnancy or lactation. The CDR3 is 12 residues long. The V end lost 3 bases, the J end lost 6 bases, and 8 bases lay between the germline ends. Germline assignment: CDR1 LNHDA and CDR2 SQIVND (reference sequence). From RNA transcripts, TCR beta CDR3 regions were amplified. RT-PCR in the first round (using the HTBI primer set) targeted the TCR CDR3. Each CDR3 protein is one row after TCRdb ran MiXCR on the multiplex PCR reads. The table has some 800,000 distinct CDR3 sequences, around 39% seen once.

The chain carries TRBV19 and TRBJ1-2; D remains unclear. This clonotype originated in a man aged 18 to 35 with Graves' hyperthyroidism. The sequenced sample consisted of blood. In DNA, the CDR3 is TGTGCCAGTAGTATCGGCGGGCATGGCTACACCTTC. Protein: CASSIGGHGYTF.